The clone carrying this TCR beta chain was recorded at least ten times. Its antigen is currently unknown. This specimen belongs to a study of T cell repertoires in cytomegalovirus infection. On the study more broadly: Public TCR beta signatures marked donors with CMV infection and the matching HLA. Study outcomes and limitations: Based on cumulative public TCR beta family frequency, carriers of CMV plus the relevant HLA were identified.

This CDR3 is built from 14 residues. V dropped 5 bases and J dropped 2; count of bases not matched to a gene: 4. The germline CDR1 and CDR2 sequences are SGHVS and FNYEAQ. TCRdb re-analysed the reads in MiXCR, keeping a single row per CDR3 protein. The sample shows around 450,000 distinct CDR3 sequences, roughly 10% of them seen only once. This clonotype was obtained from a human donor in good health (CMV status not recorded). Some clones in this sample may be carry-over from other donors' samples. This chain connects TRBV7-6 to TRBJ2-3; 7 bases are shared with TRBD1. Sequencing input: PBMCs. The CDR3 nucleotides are TGTGCCAGCAGCATAGGGACAGTCACAGATACGCAGTATTTT. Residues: CASSIGTVTDTQYF.